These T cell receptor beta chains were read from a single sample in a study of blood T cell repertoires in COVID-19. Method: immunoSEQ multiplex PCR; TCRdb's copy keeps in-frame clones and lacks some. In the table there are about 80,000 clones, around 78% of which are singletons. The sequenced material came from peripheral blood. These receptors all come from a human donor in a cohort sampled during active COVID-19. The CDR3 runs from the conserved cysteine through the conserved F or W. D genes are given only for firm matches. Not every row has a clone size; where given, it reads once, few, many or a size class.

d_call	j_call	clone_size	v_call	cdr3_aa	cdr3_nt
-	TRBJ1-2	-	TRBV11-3	CASSSPSGNGYTF	TGTGCCAGCAGCTCACCTAGCGGCAATGGCTACACCTTC
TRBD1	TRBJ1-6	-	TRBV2	CASSESWDRNSPLHF	TGTGCCAGCAGTGAAAGTTGGGACAGGAATTCACCCCTCCACTTT
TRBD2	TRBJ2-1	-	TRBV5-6	CASSLAASGGSYNEQFF	TGTGCCAGCAGCTTGGCGGCTAGCGGGGGGTCCTACAATGAGCAGTTCTTC
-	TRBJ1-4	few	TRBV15	CATSSRTDPNEKLFF	TGTGCCACCAGCAGCCGGACAGATCCCAATGAAAAACTGTTTTTT
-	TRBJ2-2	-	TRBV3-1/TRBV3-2	CASSQYGELFF	TGTGCCAGCAGCCAGTACGGGGAGCTGTTTTTT
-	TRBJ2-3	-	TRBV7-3	CASSLAGNLVQDTQYF	TGTGCCAGCAGCTTAGCCGGCAACCTAGTTCAAGATACGCAGTATTTT
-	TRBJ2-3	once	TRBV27	CASSYGAGITDTQYF	TGTGCCAGCAGTTACGGGGCGGGGATCACAGATACGCAGTATTTT
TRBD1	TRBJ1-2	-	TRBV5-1	CASSLGTGDPTLDGYTF	TGCGCCAGCAGCTTGGGGACAGGGGACCCAACCTTAGATGGCTACACCTTC
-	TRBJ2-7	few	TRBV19	CASSSGTEAYF	TGTGCCAGTAGTAGCGGGACTGAGGCGTACTTC
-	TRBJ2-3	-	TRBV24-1	CATSDPGAGKGGTDTQYF	TGTGCCACCAGTGATCCCGGGGCGGGAAAAGGGGGCACAGATACGCAGTATTTT
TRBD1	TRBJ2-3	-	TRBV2	CASTGQGPYTDTQYF	TGTGCCAGCACGGGACAGGGGCCTTACACAGATACGCAGTATTTT
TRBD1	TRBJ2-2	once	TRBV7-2	CASSLGQGAGELFF	TGTGCCAGCAGCCTTGGACAGGGCGCCGGGGAGCTGTTTTTT
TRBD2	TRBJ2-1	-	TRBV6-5	CASSFRLAGDNEQFF	TGTGCCAGCAGTTTTAGACTAGCGGGGGACAATGAGCAGTTCTTC
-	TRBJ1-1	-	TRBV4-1	CASSQSGQRNTEAFF	TGCGCCAGCAGCCAATCGGGACAAAGGAACACTGAAGCTTTCTTT
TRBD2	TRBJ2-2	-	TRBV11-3	CASSPRDYETGELFF	TGTGCCAGCAGCCCCCGGGACTACGAAACCGGGGAGCTGTTTTTT
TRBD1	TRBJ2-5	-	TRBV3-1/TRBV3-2	CASSQRTGGDAETQYF	TGTGCCAGCAGCCAAAGGACAGGGGGCGATGCGGAGACCCAGTACTTC
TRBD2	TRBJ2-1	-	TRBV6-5	CATALAGGSYEQFF	TGTGCCACCGCTCTAGCGGGAGGGTCTTATGAGCAGTTCTTC
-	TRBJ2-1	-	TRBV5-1	CASRLLGDDNEQFF	TGCGCCAGCAGATTGTTGGGAGACGACAATGAGCAGTTCTTC
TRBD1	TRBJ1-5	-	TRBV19	CASSADRGLLGAQHF	TGTGCCAGTAGTGCGGACAGGGGCCTCCTCGGGGCCCAGCATTTT
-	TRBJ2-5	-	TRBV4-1	CASSQGVGRAVETQYF	TGCGCCAGCAGCCAAGGTGTCGGGAGAGCGGTAGAGACCCAGTACTTC
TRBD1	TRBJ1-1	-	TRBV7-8	CASSLGTGASYSEAFF	TGTGCCAGCAGCTTGGGGACAGGGGCCAGTTATAGTGAAGCTTTCTTT
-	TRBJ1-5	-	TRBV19	CASSISQGNQPQHF	TGTGCCAGTAGTATTAGTCAGGGCAATCAGCCCCAGCATTTT
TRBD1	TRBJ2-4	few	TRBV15	CATSRENRGPKNIQYF	TGTGCCACCAGCAGAGAGAACAGGGGGCCCAAAAACATTCAGTACTTC
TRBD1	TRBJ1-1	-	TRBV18	CASSPGTGLTEAFF	TGTGCCAGCTCACCAGGGACAGGGCTCACTGAAGCTTTCTTT
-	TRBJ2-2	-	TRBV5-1	CASSFSTDTGELFF	TGCGCCAGCAGCTTCTCAACTGACACCGGGGAGCTGTTTTTT
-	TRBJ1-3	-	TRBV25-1	CASSVLGPSGNTIYF	TGTGCCAGCAGTGTATTGGGCCCCTCTGGAAACACCATATATTTT
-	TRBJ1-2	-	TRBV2	CASSGGPKSNYGYTF	TGTGCCAGCAGTGGAGGGCCCAAATCTAACTATGGCTACACCTTC
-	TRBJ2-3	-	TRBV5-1	CASSETRGYRTDTQYF	TGCGCCAGCAGCGAGACTCGGGGATACCGCACAGATACGCAGTATTTT
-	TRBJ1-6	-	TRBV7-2	CASSLGGASPLHF	TGTGCCAGCAGCCTGGGCGGGGCGTCACCCCTCCACTTT
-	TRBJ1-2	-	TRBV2	CASGGSSGYTF	TGTGCCAGTGGGGGGTCATCGGGCTACACCTTC
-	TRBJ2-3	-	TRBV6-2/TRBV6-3	CASSYSRGDTQYF	TGTGCCAGCAGTTACTCGAGAGGCGATACGCAGTATTTT
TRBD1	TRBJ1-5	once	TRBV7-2	CASSITGDGHQPQHF	TGTGCCAGCAGCATCACAGGGGATGGGCATCAGCCCCAGCATTTT
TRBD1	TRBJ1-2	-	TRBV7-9	CASTPPGQGFGYTF	TGTGCCAGCACCCCGCCCGGACAGGGGTTTGGCTACACCTTC
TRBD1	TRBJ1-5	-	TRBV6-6	CASNKQGGSNQPQHF	TGTGCCAGCAACAAACAGGGGGGTAGCAATCAGCCCCAGCATTTT
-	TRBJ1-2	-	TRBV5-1	CASSLIQGNYGYTF	TGCGCCAGCAGCTTGATTCAGGGAAACTATGGCTACACCTTC
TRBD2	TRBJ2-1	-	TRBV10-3	CAITSGLYNEQFF	TGTGCCATCACTAGCGGCCTATACAATGAGCAGTTCTTC
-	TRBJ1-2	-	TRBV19	CASSKTGNYGYTF	TGTGCCAGTAGTAAGACAGGAAACTATGGCTACACCTTC
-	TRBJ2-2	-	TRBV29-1	CSVLVANTGELFF	TGCAGCGTTCTGGTAGCGAACACCGGGGAGCTGTTTTTT
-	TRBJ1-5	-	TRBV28	CASSLRDQPQHF	TGTGCCAGCAGTCTCCGGGATCAGCCCCAGCATTTT
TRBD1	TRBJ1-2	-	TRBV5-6	CASSQKDRGWYGYTF	TGTGCCAGCAGCCAGAAAGACAGGGGTTGGTATGGCTACACCTTC
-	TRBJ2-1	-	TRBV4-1	CASSRLVTAEPNEQFF	TGCGCCAGCAGCCGTCTCGTGACAGCCGAACCCAATGAGCAGTTCTTC
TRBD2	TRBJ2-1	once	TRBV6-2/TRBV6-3	CASSFSGQRTSGDNEQFF	TGTGCCAGCAGTTTTTCGGGCCAAAGGACTAGCGGGGACAATGAGCAGTTCTTC